The next 14 T cell receptor beta chains were all read from a single sample in a study of blood T cell repertoires in COVID-19. Generated by immunoSEQ multiplex PCR, the TCRdb table keeps only in-frame clones and is missing some. The sample lists 65,000 to 90,000 clones; roughly nine tenths were seen once. Sample: peripheral blood. These receptors all come from a man aged 25-45 years with acute or convalescent COVID-19.

V and J are TRBV12-3 or TRBV12-4 and TRBJ2-5, with no clear D. The CDR3 consists of 13 residues. V was trimmed by 3 bases and J by 1 base, leaving 6 bases between them. In DNA, the CDR3 is TGTGCCAGCAGTTTTCAGGCCCAAGAGACCCAGTACTTC. Its protein product is CASSFQAQETQYF.

This clone was recorded only once. The gene calls are TRBV19 and TRBJ2-5; no clear D gene. V lost 6 bases to trimming and J lost 5 bases, with 16 bases between them. CDR3 size: 14 residues. Looked up from germline, CDR1 is LNHDA and CDR2 is SQIVND (reference sequence). The CDR3 loop reads CASSSQSRGETQYF. For the CDR3, the DNA is TGTGCCAGTAGCTCACAAAGCCGAGGCGAGACCCAGTACTTC.

The chain employs TRBV5-1 and TRBJ2-2; D is unclear. Trimming cost V 7 bases and J 9 bases, with 10 bases left between them. The CDR3 is 11 amino acids. CDR1 and CDR2 (germline): SGHRS, YFSETQ. The CDR3 DNA follows: TGCGCCAGCCGACATGAGTGGGAGCTGTTTTTT. The encoded protein is CASRHEWELFF. The complete variable domain, with remaining parts taken from reference TRBV5-1 and TRBJ2-2, reads KAGVTQTPRYLIKTRGQQVTLSCSPISGHRSVSWYQQTPGQGLQFLFEYFSETQRNKGNFPGRFSGRQFSNSRSEMNVSTLELGDSALYLCASRHEWELFFGEGSRLTVL.

V is TRBV7-2 and J is TRBJ2-5, with a possible D match to TRBD1 (5 bases). The CDR3 has 15 residues. Trimming cost V 5 bases and J 5 bases, with 18 bases left between them. Germline V gene data show CDR1 as SGHTA and CDR2 as FQGNSA. This CDR3 reads CASSPRRQGGETQYF. The CDR3 bases are TGTGCCAGCAGCCCCCGCCGCCAGGGTGGTGAGACCCAGTACTTC.

CDR3 DNA: TGTGCCATCAGTGCTTTATCAGATACGCAGTATTTT. Translating it yields CAISALSDTQYF. The chain employs TRBV10-3 and TRBJ2-3; D not resolved. V lost 4 bases and J 4 bases, leaving 6 bases between the germline ends. The CDR3 consists of 12 residues. Germline-derived CDR1 and CDR2 are ENHRY and SYGVKD.

Concerning this clone itself: At one of its ends the junction is not consistent with the germline gene, which may arise from a read error. V gene TRBV28 combines with J gene TRBJ2-7, with 8 bases matching TRBD2. Per the germline V gene, CDR1 is MDHEN and CDR2 is SYDVKM. The length of the CDR3 is 12 residues. CDR3 DNA sequence: TGTGCCAGCACCAAGGGGGGGACTAGACCCTTATTC. As protein: CASTKGGTRPLF.

The chain employs TRBV7-3 and TRBJ2-3, with D maybe TRBD2 (6 bases). This CDR3 has 13 residues. Germline loops: CDR1 SGHTA, CDR2 FQGTGA. V lost 5 bases to trimming and J lost 5 bases, with 11 bases between them. The CDR3 nucleotides read TGTGCCAGCAGCCTGCTAGCGAAAGATACGCAGTATTTT. It encodes CASSLLAKDTQYF.

The chain is built from TRBV30 and TRBJ1-4, with D perhaps matching TRBD1 (6 bases). V dropped 8 bases and J dropped 7 bases, with 17 bases sitting between them. The CDR3 totals 13 residues. Germline CDR1 and CDR2: GTSNPN and SVGIG (reference sequence). The CDR3 here is CAGGRGASEKLFF. In nucleotides, the CDR3 is TGTGCCGGGGGCAGGGGAGCGAGTGAAAAACTGTTTTTT.

The chain links TRBV7-9 to TRBJ1-6; 10 bases line up with TRBD1. The CDR3 loop spans 15 amino acids. V lost 2 bases to trimming and J lost 7 bases; unmatched junction nucleotides: 2. Germline assignment: CDR1 SEHNR and CDR2 FQNEAQ (reference sequence). In nucleotides, the CDR3 is TGTGCCAGCAGCTTAATGGGACAGGGGAATTCACCCCTCCACTTT. Translated, it gives CASSLMGQGNSPLHF.

This clone occurred once. The genes are TRBV7-2 and TRBJ2-1; D might be TRBD1 (6 bases). Germline values: CDR1 SGHTA, CDR2 FQGNSA. This CDR3 contains 13 residues. V was cut by 1 base and J by 10 bases, with 11 bases left in between. The DNA for the CDR3 is TGTGCCAGCAGCTTAGAGGGGACAATCGAGCAGTTCTTC. Translation: CASSLEGTIEQFF.

The table lists this clone with a few counts. CDR3 coding DNA: TGCGCCAGCAGGAGCGGGAGGGGCGAGCAGTACTTC. Protein sequence: CASRSGRGEQYF. The J gene is TRBJ2-7, the V gene TRBV4-1; 10 bases align to TRBD2. The CDR3 is 12 amino acids. Losses at the gene ends were 6 bases for V and 6 bases for J; bases not matched to a gene: 2. CDR1 and CDR2 from the germline V gene are MGHRA and YSYEKL.

This clone has just one count. J is TRBJ1-5 and V is TRBV7-2; D gene unclear. The CDR3 extends over 13 amino acids. Looked up from germline, CDR1 is SGHTA and CDR2 is FQGNSA. The V and J ends lost 2 bases and 3 bases respectively, with 5 bases between them. The CDR3 DNA is TGTGCCAGCAGCTTATCCAACAATCAGCCCCAGCATTTT. The encoded protein is CASSLSNNQPQHF.

The rearrangement uses TRBV5-5 and TRBJ2-1; 7 bases map to TRBD2. The CDR3 is 12 residues long. V was clipped by 4 bases and J by 5 bases; unmatched bases: 0. The germline CDR1 and CDR2 sequences are SGHKS and YYEKEE (reference sequence). CDR3 coding DNA: TGTGCCAGCAGCCGGGGGGACAATGAGCAGTTCTTC. This translates into CASSRGDNEQFF.

This clone has just one count. The chain joins TRBV19 to TRBJ2-7; 8 bases align to TRBD1. Germline V gene lookup returns CDR1 LNHDA and CDR2 SQIVND (reference sequence). This CDR3 has 16 residues. V lost 5 bases and J lost 0; bases outside the gene matches: 9. The CDR3 region is CASSDRTGKGSYEQYF. CDR3 in DNA: TGTGCCAGTAGTGACAGGACAGGGAAGGGCTCCTACGAGCAGTACTTC.